The rows below give T cell receptor beta chains drawn from one sample of a study of identical twins. TCRdb re-called the 5' RACE reads through MiXCR, storing one row per CDR3 protein. The sample has approximately 690,000 distinct CDR3 sequences, 5.5% to 7.5% seen once. The sequenced sample consisted of naive T cells sorted from blood. These receptors were taken from a man aged 18-30 years in good health. The CDR3 runs from the conserved cysteine through the conserved F or W. The D gene is left open where the match is weak. Size tells how often a clone was seen (once, few, many) or the class of an expanded clone, and some rows leave it out.

J,size,V,D,CDR3,DNA
TRBJ2-7,many,TRBV7-6,TRBD1,CASSPGGRGLSYEQYF,TGTGCCAGCAGTCCAGGGGGCAGGGGGTTGTCCTACGAGCAGTACTTC
TRBJ2-2,many,TRBV9,TRBD1,CASNDRGRNTGELFF,TGTGCCAGCAATGACAGGGGAAGGAACACCGGGGAGCTGTTTTTT
TRBJ2-1,many,TRBV20-1,-,CSAREEQFF,TGCAGTGCTAGAGAGGAGCAGTTCTTC
TRBJ2-2,-,TRBV14,-,CASSQRSKRNTGELFF,TGTGCCAGCAGCCAACGGTCCAAGAGGAACACCGGGGAGCTGTTTTTT
TRBJ2-1,once,TRBV6-1,TRBD1,CASSIDPGQGREQFF,TGTGCCAGCAGTATTGACCCGGGACAGGGGAGAGAGCAGTTCTTC
TRBJ2-7,-,TRBV29-1,-,CSVKGGLYEQYF,TGCAGCGTCAAAGGTGGGCTCTACGAGCAGTACTTC
TRBJ2-2,many,TRBV7-2,-,CASSLLMTGELFF,TGTGCCAGCAGCTTACTGATGACCGGGGAGCTGTTTTTT
TRBJ1-1,many,TRBV5-5,-,CASSVWSGAGEAFF,TGTGCCAGCAGCGTTTGGTCAGGGGCGGGTGAAGCTTTCTTT
TRBJ1-2,many,TRBV5-5,-,CASSLLPGMYGYTF,TGTGCCAGCAGCTTGCTGCCAGGGATGTATGGCTACACCTTC
TRBJ1-3,many,TRBV7-9,-,CASSDITGTGNTIYF,TGTGCCAGCAGCGACATTACAGGGACTGGAAACACCATATATTTT
TRBJ2-7,many,TRBV20-1,TRBD1,CSAGPGQGTSEQYF,TGCAGTGCTGGACCGGGACAGGGAACCTCCGAGCAGTACTTC
TRBJ2-3,many,TRBV5-1,-,CASSLSRQVLDTQYF,TGCGCCAGCAGCTTGTCTCGGCAAGTGTTAGATACGCAGTATTTT
TRBJ2-1,many,TRBV29-1,TRBD1,CSVDGTGLNEQFF,TGCAGCGTTGATGGGACAGGGTTGAATGAGCAGTTCTTC
TRBJ1-4,-,TRBV5-6,-,CASSMIGRTADEKLFF,TGTGCCAGCAGCATGATAGGACGCACAGCGGATGAAAAACTGTTTTTT
TRBJ2-1,many,TRBV12-3/TRBV12-4,TRBD1,CASTLGQGYNEQFF,TGTGCCAGCACTTTGGGACAGGGCTACAATGAGCAGTTCTTC
TRBJ2-5,few,TRBV25-1,TRBD1,CASSEPRGQTETQYF,TGTGCCAGCAGTGAACCCAGGGGGCAAACAGAGACCCAGTACTTC
TRBJ2-6,many,TRBV20-1,-,CSAYMGGGANVLTF,TGCAGTGCATATATGGGAGGTGGGGCCAACGTCCTGACTTTC
TRBJ1-1,few,TRBV20-1,-,CSARGGRGRRTEAFF,TGCAGTGCTAGAGGGGGTCGGGGGCGTCGGACTGAAGCTTTCTTT
TRBJ1-5,few,TRBV12-5,-,CASGSRSKSGFNQPQHF,TGTGCTAGTGGTTCGCGCTCCAAATCCGGATTCAATCAGCCCCAGCATTTT
TRBJ2-2,few,TRBV6-1,TRBD1,CASSEVKGAGGELFF,TGTGCCAGCAGTGAAGTCAAGGGGGCTGGCGGGGAGCTGTTTTTT
TRBJ2-1,many,TRBV4-2,TRBD1,CASSQVGTGFREQFF,TGTGCCAGCAGCCAAGTAGGGACAGGATTTCGCGAGCAGTTCTTC
TRBJ1-1,-,TRBV29-1,-,CSVDGHLNTEAFF,TGCAGCGTTGATGGGCACCTGAACACTGAAGCTTTCTTT
TRBJ2-1,few,TRBV7-9,TRBD2,CASSLVPGLAGGREQFF,TGTGCCAGCAGCTTAGTCCCGGGACTAGCGGGAGGCAGGGAGCAGTTCTTC
TRBJ2-1,many,TRBV29-1,-,CSVRDLRGYNEQFF,TGCAGCGTTCGTGATTTGAGGGGGTACAATGAGCAGTTCTTC
TRBJ2-1,-,TRBV2,TRBD2,CASSALRGTSGRASYNEQFF,TGTGCCAGCAGTGCCCTCCGTGGGACTAGCGGGAGGGCCTCGTACAATGAGCAGTTCTTC
TRBJ2-2,few,TRBV19,-,CASSIGRNTGELFF,TGTGCCAGTAGTATTGGGAGGAACACCGGGGAGCTGTTTTTT
TRBJ2-7,-,TRBV3-1,-,CASSQTFYEQYF,TGTGCCAGCAGCCAAACGTTCTACGAGCAGTACTTC
TRBJ1-2,many,TRBV12-3/TRBV12-4,-,CASSRPPANYGYTF,TGTGCCAGCAGTCGACCGCCGGCTAACTATGGCTACACCTTC
TRBJ2-4,many,TRBV4-1,TRBD2,CASSQDGTSGVGNIQYF,TGCGCCAGCAGCCAAGATGGGACTAGCGGTGTGGGAAACATTCAGTACTTC
TRBJ2-1,many,TRBV7-3,-,CASSSGQGWGPFF,TGTGCCAGCAGCTCCGGGCAGGGGTGGGGTCCGTTCTTC
TRBJ1-1,-,TRBV12-3/TRBV12-4,-,CASRLGAVFGEDTEAFF,TGTGCCAGCAGATTGGGGGCAGTGTTTGGGGAGGACACTGAAGCTTTCTTT
TRBJ2-7,-,TRBV2,TRBD2,CASSELAVPAAEQYF,TGTGCCAGCAGTGAACTAGCGGTACCGGCGGCCGAGCAGTACTTC
TRBJ1-1,many,TRBV6-5,-,CASSYGGDWVNTEAFF,TGTGCCAGCAGTTACGGTGGGGATTGGGTGAACACTGAAGCTTTCTTT
TRBJ2-3,many,TRBV29-1,-,CSVVPGNNWGDTQYF,TGCAGCGTTGTCCCAGGGAACAACTGGGGAGATACGCAGTATTTT
TRBJ2-5,-,TRBV2,TRBD2,CASSELAGEPQETQYF,TGTGCCAGCAGTGAACTAGCGGGAGAACCCCAAGAGACCCAGTACTTC
TRBJ2-5,many,TRBV20-1,-,CSAKGHYQETQYF,TGCAGTGCTAAGGGACACTACCAAGAGACCCAGTACTTC
TRBJ2-5,many,TRBV7-2,-,CASSLDPYVSETQYF,TGTGCCAGCAGCTTAGATCCCTATGTGTCGGAGACCCAGTACTTC
TRBJ2-3,-,TRBV7-2,TRBD2,CASSLDASGPSTDTQYF,TGTGCCAGCAGCTTAGACGCTAGCGGCCCTAGTACAGATACGCAGTATTTT
TRBJ2-5,-,TRBV9,TRBD2,CASSVERGQETQYF,TGTGCCAGCAGCGTAGAGCGGGGCCAAGAGACCCAGTACTTC
TRBJ2-1,-,TRBV10-3,-,CATSWNHVNEQFF,TGTGCCACATCCTGGAACCACGTCAATGAGCAGTTCTTC
TRBJ2-7,-,TRBV30,-,CAWSVGALANFYYEQYF,TGTGCCTGGAGTGTAGGCGCTCTAGCGAACTTCTACTACGAGCAGTACTTC
TRBJ2-7,few,TRBV30,-,CAWSVGKVYEQYF,TGTGCCTGGAGTGTAGGCAAAGTCTACGAGCAGTACTTC
TRBJ2-3,many,TRBV6-2/TRBV6-3,TRBD1,CASLRQGNTDTQYF,TGTGCCAGCCTTCGACAGGGGAACACAGATACGCAGTATTTT
TRBJ2-7,many,TRBV4-2,TRBD1,CASTDRGSGEQYF,TGTGCCAGCACTGACAGGGGATCTGGCGAGCAGTACTTC
TRBJ1-1,many,TRBV29-1,-,CSVERRMNTEAFF,TGCAGCGTTGAACGCAGGATGAACACTGAAGCTTTCTTT
TRBJ2-2,many,TRBV24-1,TRBD2,CATSDPGLAGYTGELFF,TGTGCCACCAGTGATCCGGGACTAGCGGGATACACCGGGGAGCTGTTTTTT
TRBJ2-5,many,TRBV12-3/TRBV12-4,-,CASRRTSKGTQYF,TGTGCCAGCAGAAGGACGTCGAAGGGGACCCAGTACTTC
TRBJ2-1,few,TRBV27,-,CASGFPFDRMGRDGHEQFF,TGTGCCAGCGGCTTCCCCTTCGACAGGATGGGTCGGGATGGACATGAGCAGTTCTTC
TRBJ2-3,many,TRBV20-1,TRBD2,CSALLISGRADTQYF,TGCAGTGCACTACTTATTAGCGGGAGGGCAGATACGCAGTATTTT
TRBJ1-5,-,TRBV12-5,-,CANPGHPMTGNQPQHF,TGTGCTAACCCGGGACACCCAATGACGGGCAATCAGCCCCAGCATTTT
TRBJ2-1,few,TRBV29-1,-,CSVDRAISYEQFF,TGCAGCGTTGACAGAGCCATTTCTTATGAGCAGTTCTTC